One sample yielded the 11 T cell receptor beta chains listed below, sequenced in a study of blood T cells in healthy people across ages. Sample-barcoded 5' priming and a J-beta primer mix drove a second PCR of 7 to 11 cycles. TCRdb processed the 5' RACE reads anew with MiXCR; each CDR3 protein has one entry. The sample contains about 1,600,000 distinct CDR3 sequences, about 43% of which appear only once. The sequencing input was blood. All receptors come from a woman between 18 and 29 years old in good health.

The chain carries TRBV7-2 and TRBJ2-5, with 11 bases fitting TRBD2. CDR3 length: 15 residues. The trim removed 2 bases at V and 5 bases at J, leaving 4 bases unmatched. Germline V gives CDR1 SGHTA, CDR2 FQGNSA. CDR3 in amino acids: CASSLRSGGAETQYF. The CDR3 bases are TGTGCCAGCAGCTTACGTAGCGGGGGGGCGGAGACCCAGTACTTC.

The CDR3 DNA sequence: TGTGCCAGCAGCTTGGGGGGGCCCACGGGTTCACCCCTCCACTTT. Translated, it gives CASSLGGPTGSPLHF. The chain recombines TRBV7-2 with TRBJ1-6, with D possibly TRBD1 on 6 matching bases. The V end was cut by 3 bases, the J end by 9 bases, with 15 bases between. This CDR3 has 15 residues. The germline V gene encodes CDR1 SGHTA and CDR2 FQGNSA.

This clonotype occurred a few times. V usage is TRBV5-1 and J usage is TRBJ2-5; D is unclear. CDR1 is SGHRS, CDR2 YFSETQ, per germline. With 2 bases removed from V and 2 bases from J, the gap between germline ends came to 7 bases. There are 13 residues in the CDR3. The CDR3 protein is CASSFHIQETQYF. The CDR3 nucleotides read TGCGCCAGCAGCTTCCACATACAAGAGACCCAGTACTTC.

This clonotype was detected a few times. The chain combines TRBV2 with TRBJ1-1; TRBD1 agrees at 8 bases. V was pared by 3 bases and J by 4 bases, with 4 bases of the junction left unmatched. Germline-derived CDR1 and CDR2 are SNHLY and FYNNEI. The CDR3 covers 14 residues. DNA of the CDR3: TGTGCCAGCAGTGACGGGACAGGAGCCACTGAAGCTTTCTTT. It yields the protein CASSDGTGATEAFF.

V usage is TRBV12-3 or TRBV12-4 and J usage is TRBJ1-2; D remains ambiguous. This CDR3 is built from 12 residues. V gave up 3 bases and J gave up 8 bases, with 10 bases separating them. CDR3 nucleotides: TGTGCCAGCAGTTTCCTTGTGGAGGGCTACACCTTC. Protein product: CASSFLVEGYTF.

Here the CDR3 reads CASSQGLAGAAGGEQFF. The DNA for the CDR3 is TGTGCCAGCAGCCAAGGACTAGCGGGCGCCGCCGGGGGTGAGCAGTTCTTC. This chain connects TRBV3-1 to TRBJ2-1; 10 bases agree with TRBD2. Looked up from germline, CDR1 is LGHDT and CDR2 is YNNKEL (reference sequence). After removal of 1 base from V and 9 bases from J, the junction contained 12 bases not matched to a gene. This CDR3 comprises 17 residues.

The rearrangement joins TRBV7-8 to TRBJ2-1, with 7 bases lining up with TRBD1. V was clipped by 5 bases and J by 7 bases; unmatched bases: 11. Germline CDR1 reads SGHVS; CDR2 reads FQNEAQ. CDR3 length equals 15 residues. In DNA, the CDR3 is TGTGCCAGCAGCCTGACAGGGCGTCTAAGGAATGAGCAGTTCTTC. This gives the protein CASSLTGRLRNEQFF.

This clonotype is a singleton in its sample. The CDR3 sequence is CASSYSIFSSYNEQFF. The CDR3 DNA reads as TGTGCCAGCAGTTACTCAATTTTCAGCTCCTACAATGAGCAGTTCTTC. This chain uses TRBV6-6 with TRBJ2-1; unclear D gene. The length of the CDR3 is 16 residues. The V and J ends lost 0 bases and 0 bases respectively, with 9 bases between them. Germline V gives CDR1 MNHNY, CDR2 SVGAGI (reference sequence).

This clonotype has only one observation. The genes are TRBV7-2 and TRBJ1-1; the D is unclear. The CDR3 is 15 residues long. Per germline, CDR1 SGHTA and CDR2 FQGNSA. Trimming stripped 5 bases from V and 1 base from J, with 14 bases between. CDR3 nucleotide sequence: TGTGCCAGCAGCCCCGGGATATCAGGGAACACTGAAGCTTTCTTT. Its translation is CASSPGISGNTEAFF.

The chain recombines TRBV10-3 with TRBJ1-1; 8 nucleotides match TRBD1. With V trimmed by 2 bases and J by 7 bases, 12 bases remained unmatched. Germline V gene sequence: CDR1 ENHRY, CDR2 SYGVKD. The CDR3 consists of 16 residues. CDR3 sequence reads: CAISESATGGPNEAFF. The DNA for the CDR3 is TGTGCCATCAGTGAGAGCGCCACAGGGGGTCCTAATGAAGCTTTCTTT.

This chain uses TRBV27 with TRBJ2-1, with D possibly being TRBD1 or TRBD2 (5 bases each). Judging by the DNA end, TRBJ2-7 fits better; the J call may be wrong. The CDR3 has 17 residues. Germline CDR1 is MNHEY and CDR2 is SMNVEV (reference sequence). The CDR3 here is CASSRSTGGSSYNEQYF. The DNA of the CDR3 is TGTGCCAGCAGTAGGTCAACAGGTGGGAGCTCCTACAATGAGCAGTACTTC.